The entry below gives a single T cell receptor beta chain sequence along with its context. The antigen is not known. These data originate in a study of metastatic and nonmetastatic thyroid tumors. As for the study in general: For malignant and benign thyroid patients, tumor or nodule tissue and blood were the sources whose repertoires were compared.

Germline trimming cut 5 bases from V and 4 bases from J; bases unmatched to any gene: 11. The CDR3 totals 16 residues. Looked up from germline, CDR1 is MNHEY and CDR2 is SMNVEV (reference sequence). As originally analysed: Construction of a distant-metastasis classifier for papillary thyroid cancer relied on CDR3 differences across clinicopathological groups. Via MiXCR, TCRdb re-called the PCR reads. These V and J calls are TCRdb output, not the study's own analysis. Found here are some 9,900 clones, under 35% of them singletons; the top ten hold roughly 4.8%. General study findings and limits: It was reportedly found that TCR beta diversity was significantly higher in malignant thyroid tumors than in benign nodules, a difference seen in both blood and tumor samples.

No treatment of any kind had been given to any patient before thyroid surgery. This receptor was obtained from a female donor with papillary thyroid cancer or a benign thyroid nodule (not recorded which). Some clones in this sample may be carry-over from other donors' samples. The sample was tumor tissue. The chain joins TRBV27 to TRBJ2-1; 7 bases match TRBD2. The CDR3 region has the DNA TGTGCCAGCAGTGGGAGACTAGCCCACTCATACAATGAGCAGTTCTTC. It specifies CASSGRLAHSYNEQFF.